This TCR beta chain was profiled in a study of early T cells in non-severe SARS-CoV-2 infection (dated by TCRdb to the early 2020s). About the investigation overall: Because TCR sequencing was done on bulk RNA from unsorted whole blood, the alpha and beta chains could not be paired.

For this clonotype: Its antigen has not been determined. Per-base quality was not reported, and no clone a single base away is much larger than it.

This was a case-control study nested in a cohort of healthcare workers in London, UK, who had nasopharyngeal swab PCR tests and blood samples taken every week. Between 23 and 31 March 2020, the week of the UK lockdown, healthcare workers were enrolled and then followed up weekly for as long as 16 weeks. Library preparation was by 5' RACE. The sample was run on a NextSeq 500. To correct for sequencing error and PCR bias, the TCR library protocol tagged individual cDNA molecules with unique molecular identifiers. Both TCR alpha and beta chains were sequenced, and tight co-correlation was observed between alpha and beta sequence abundances in each sample. Per the source publication's procedure: Decombinator V4 was used to perform V gene, J gene and CDR3 annotation of TCR sequences. Expanded TCRs were defined as changing significantly between any two time points under a Poisson model with p below 0.0001. TCR abundances were normalised to the total number of TCRs sequenced in each sample and reported as counts per million. MAIT TCRs were defined by TRAV1-2 paired with TRAJ12, TRAJ20 or TRAJ33, and iNKT TCRs by TRAV10 paired with TRAJ18. VDJdb, accessed 1 November 2021, was searched for CMV, EBV and SARS-CoV-2 annotated TCRs, with TCRs annotated for multiple antigens excluded. The raw public data were reprocessed by TCRdb itself: fastp quality trimming at Q25, MiXCR clonotype calling, in-frame beta chains only. A single entry per CDR3 protein holds the most common genes and DNA from its merged rows. These V and J calls rely on TCRdb rather than the paper's analysis. The sample data list tens of thousands of distinct CDR3 sequences, and roughly an eighth of these were observed just once. The top ten hold around 4.3% of the sample.

From the cysteine through the phenylalanine, the CDR3 covers 12 amino acids. Just the 36-base CDR3 DNA is kept, in frame starting at base 1. CDR1 and CDR2 were assigned from the germline V gene as SQVTM and ANQGSEA. V and J are truncated by 6 bases and 3 bases respectively, leaving an intervening sequence of 11 bases. What the research found in general, with its limitations: VDJdb matching was skewed toward anti-spike CD8 responses, so virus-specific expansions were likely underestimated and private and CD4 specificities were missed.

Sequencing used whole blood. The sequence links TRBV29-1 to TRBJ2-5, with TRBD2 as a weak D call on 5 bases. The receptor was derived from an adult who was a healthcare worker with PCR-confirmed SARS-CoV-2 infection or an uninfected control (not recorded which). The base sequence is TGCAGCGTCCAAGCGGTAGAAGAGACCCAGTACTTC. The encoded protein is CSVQAVEETQYF. Where the CDR3 stops, the reference TRBV29-1 and TRBJ2-5 genes take over; the full variable domain is SAVISQKPSRDICQRGTSLTIQCQVDSQVTMMFWYRQQPGQSLTLIATANQGSEATYESGFVIDKFPISRPNLTFSTLTVSNMSPEDSSIYLCSVQAVEETQYFGPGTRLLVL.